This TCR beta chain stems from a study of shared clonotypes between healthy human individuals (dated by TCRdb to about 2020). Context from the whole study: The cohort included three men and a couple of women between 18 and 49 years of age. For each donor, CD4 naive and CD4 memory were each run on three plates, CD8 naive on two plates, and CD8 memory on one plate. Each donor's leukapheresis produced roughly between roughly 0.94 and 9.5 billion PBMCs. The study deeply sequenced blood TCR repertoires of five healthy adults to estimate repertoire size and the extent of clonotype sharing between individuals. Libraries were prepared and TCR repertoires were sequenced by different laboratories using diverse techniques, in order to increase sequencing depth and limit assay-specific biases.

In regard to this clone: This receptor's antigen is unknown. No qualities accompany the bases; no much larger clone lies one base away.

The donors were healthy, HIV-negative adults who had no recently reported acute infections or vaccinations. All donors were Caucasian adults living in Nashville, Tennessee, USA. CD4+ T cells were enriched by magnetic negative selection; naive cells were then positively selected on CD45RA, and the negative fraction formed the memory subset. Blood was collected by leukapheresis, and PBMCs were isolated by Ficoll-Histopaque density gradient centrifugation and then cryopreserved in liquid nitrogen vapor phase. Purity and quantity of every magnetically sorted T cell population were checked by analytical flow cytometry. From each sorted fraction, genomic DNA was isolated and quantified by UV absorbance on a Nanodrop 2000c. Using the deep immunoSEQ assay, multiplex PCR amplified TCR CDR3 regions from genomic DNA. Extracted genomic DNA from each cell subset was distributed evenly across all wells of several immunoSEQ 96-well plates, and each plate was treated as a replicate. For sorted subsets, each replicate PCR was loaded with 200 to 250 ng genomic DNA, equivalent to roughly 30,000 T cell genomes. Purified libraries were quantified with a Qubit 3.0 fluorometer, sized on a Bioanalyzer 2100, and re-quantified with the KAPA Library Quantification kit. Every immunoSEQ 96-well plate was sequenced on a separate single-read 150-cycle Illumina NextSeq 550 flow cell. Per the authors' processing: Because only junctional sequences without quality scores were contained in the immunoSEQ output, filtering matching that applied to full-length reads could not be performed. Sequences were annotated with PyIR, a Python wrapper for IgBLAST v1.9, and V/J genes and CDR3 were assigned using IMGT germline references. Reads were filtered out if the reads had weak V/J assignments (E-value above 1e-6), no CDR3, stop codons, out-of-frame junctions, or ambiguous translated residues. V3J clonotypes were defined as sequences sharing an identical inferred V gene, J gene, and CDR3 amino acid sequence. The percentage overlap between two repertoires was calculated by dividing the number of shared unique clonotypes by the size of the smaller repertoire. Three approaches were used to assess repertoire richness: RTK rarefaction, the Chao1 estimator, and Recon v2.1 estimates of unobserved clonotypes. OLGA was used to compute generation probabilities for all TCRbeta clonotypes that the gDNA method yielded from four donors. Drawn from immuneACCESS, this table holds only the in-frame rearrangements with V and J called that TCRdb kept. Clones are partly lost; checked studies trace under half to an unresolved V gene and leave the rest unexplained. V, J and clone size are taken as reported in that table, and D and trimming were inferred from the DNA itself. The sample yields 2.5 million or so clones; approximately 94% were counted once. The ten largest clones capture 0.11% to 0.15% of the sample.

Trimming removed 5 bases from V and 5 bases from J, leaving 24 bases between the germline ends. The CDR3, cysteine through phenylalanine, is 17 amino acids long. The CDR3 DNA has 51 bases and is translated from base 1. CDR1 KGHSH and CDR2 LQKENI were looked up in the germline V gene. Paper-wide results and their limitations: Sampling was limited to blood, and TCR repertoires in tissue likely differ from TCR repertoires in blood. Pairwise subsampling indicated that sequencing depth was expected to affect the degree of clonotype sharing among donors. Clonotypes shared by all four sorted-subset donors showed higher generation probabilities than non-shared clonotypes. The genetic and exposure-history diversity represented was limited by the small number of donors. Naive subsets generally had larger estimated clonotype richness than memory subsets did. About 5% of naive CD4, roughly 3.5% of naive CD8, about 2.1% of memory CD4, and approximately 0.4% of memory CD8 clonotypes were shared across several donors. Incomplete sequencing was indicated by rarefaction of sorted-subset datasets, despite the large sequencing depth.

This TCR came from a man aged 18 to 30 in good health. The sequence links TRBV18 to TRBJ2-5; the D gene is unclear. Sequences were obtained from naive CD4+ T cells sorted from blood. Interpreted using the paper, the cell subset or site label stands for: CD45RA+ positively selected. The CDR3 amino acid sequence is: CASSEPSVTTLEETQYF. The nucleotide sequence is given as TGTGCCAGCTCAGAACCCTCGGTCACAACCTTAGAGGAGACCCAGTACTTC.